This T cell receptor (beta chain) was recovered during a study of cytomegalovirus exposure and HLA in healthy donors. Study in general: Genotyping of 400 or so donors showed that around 81% belonged to the Caucasian-associated ancestry cluster.

A word on this clone: Its antigen is currently unknown.

The CDR3 spans 16 residues. Germline CDR1 and CDR2: LGHNT and FRNRAP. The V segment lost 5 bases and the J segment 8 bases; nucleotides outside the gene matches: 12. PCR employed 60 Vbeta and 13 Jbeta primers. Assay: immunoSEQ multiplex PCR; the TCRdb copy retains only in-frame clones and omits some. The profile shows some 200,000 clones, around four fifths of them singletons. Findings and limits, study-wide: Follow-up analysis later connected one missense variant in DCLRE1C with trimming of TCR beta V- and J-genes. Some public TCRs appeared in many individuals, while most sequences were rare.

Sequenced input: PBMCs. The TCR was taken from a woman between 18 and 29 years old in good health and CMV-seronegative. The rearrangement joins TRBV12-5 to TRBJ2-3, with 11 bases matching TRBD2. This CDR3 reads CASGHPLAGGGGTQYF. CDR3 DNA: TGTGCTAGTGGTCACCCCCTAGCGGGGGGCGGGGGTACGCAGTATTTT.